This T cell receptor (beta chain) was found in a study of blood T cell repertoires in COVID-19. About the study: Both acute and convalescent COVID-19 samples were obtained from the United States, Italy and Spain. T cells, B-cell-depleted T cells, or PBMCs provided the cDNA or gDNA that served as material.

Original data processing: Quantification of nucleated cells was approximated via reference gene primer amplification. Clones were sequenced by immunoSEQ multiplex PCR, and TCRdb holds only the in-frame ones, with some missing. V and J calls and clone size are as listed in that table; D and trimming were resolved from the DNA. This sample has a few hundred thousand clones, with more than 70% found just once. Germline CDR1 reads LNHDA; CDR2 reads SQIVND (reference sequence). Between the trimmed V and J ends, which lost 4 bases and 12 bases, there was a span of 17 bases. The CDR3 runs 13 residues. The chain couples TRBV19 to TRBJ2-3, with a possible D match to TRBD2 (5 bases). This TCR was recovered from a woman aged 50 to 65 with acute or convalescent COVID-19. The sample comprised peripheral blood. CDR3 amino acids: CASSKEDRKRQYF. The CDR3 region has the DNA TGTGCCAGTAGTAAGGAGGATAGGAAACGCCAGTATTTT.